The 17 T cell receptor beta chains listed next were all sequenced from one sample in a study of shared clonotypes between healthy human individuals. It was CD45RO-negative cells, positively selected for CCR7, that made up naive CD8 cells, with terminally differentiated effector memory CD45RA+ cells excluded. The assay was immunoSEQ multiplex PCR, and TCRdb's table has in-frame clones only and misses some. This sample has roughly 2,000,000 clones, with around 95% found just once. Specimen: naive CD8+ T cells from PBMCs. These receptors were taken from a man in his late teens or twenties in good health. Some clones in this sample may be carry-over from other donors' samples.

The chain uses TRBV7-9 and TRBJ2-2, with a possible D match to TRBD1 (6 bases). The germline V and J ends were trimmed by 3 bases and 1 base, with 15 bases remaining between them. CDR1 SEHNR and CDR2 FQNEAQ come from the germline V gene (reference sequence). There are 17 residues in the CDR3. The CDR3 DNA follows: TGTGCCAGCAGCTTCGACAGGCACGCGGGGAACACCGGGGAGCTGTTTTTT. Its protein product is CASSFDRHAGNTGELFF.

This clone was seen just once. The rearrangement uses TRBV10-3 and TRBJ2-1; TRBD2 matches at 12 bases. The germline V gene encodes CDR1 ENHRY and CDR2 SYGVKD. The V segment lost 7 bases and the J segment 7 bases; nucleotides outside the gene matches: 11. The CDR3 contains 16 residues. The CDR3 sequence is CAINARTSGIGNEQFF. The CDR3 DNA sequence: TGTGCCATCAACGCCCGGACTAGCGGGATAGGGAATGAGCAGTTCTTC.

This sequence joins TRBV27 and TRBJ2-3; D possibly corresponds to TRBD1 (5 bases). The CDR3 sequence is 15 residues long. The germline V gene encodes CDR1 MNHEY and CDR2 SMNVEV (reference sequence). Deletions cut 2 bases from V and 4 bases from J, with 13 bases between. Written as DNA, the CDR3 is TGTGCCAGCAGTTTAAAGGCAGGGTACGCAGATACGCAGTATTTT. Amino acid sequence: CASSLKAGYADTQYF.

About this clone: The same CDR3 can be traced to other DNA sequences in this sample. The chain uses TRBV7-9 and TRBJ2-1; D uncertain. The germline CDR1 and CDR2 sequences are SEHNR and FQNEAQ (reference sequence). Trimming stripped 1 base from V and 7 bases from J, with 5 bases between. The CDR3 length is 12 residues. The CDR3 is CASSLGENEQFF. CDR3 DNA: TGTGCCAGCAGCTTAGGAGAAAATGAGCAGTTCTTC.

V is TRBV9 and J is TRBJ1-1, with D perhaps matching TRBD1 (5 bases). Trimming pared 0 bases from V and 6 bases from J, leaving 12 bases between. CDR1 SGDLS and CDR2 YYNGEE come from the germline V gene. This CDR3 spans 14 amino acids. CDR3 DNA: TGTGCCAGCAGCGTAGGTGTCAGGGCAGCTGAAGCTTTCTTT. Protein: CASSVGVRAAEAFF.

The gene calls are TRBV7-2 and TRBJ1-2, with TRBD1 matching 9 bases. The J segment lost 1 base and the V segment lost 4 bases, leaving 10 bases of the junction unmatched. The CDR3 length is 17 residues. The germline V gene has CDR1 SGHTA and CDR2 FQGNSA. The CDR3 here is CASSSRTGERVNYGYTF. The CDR3, as DNA: TGTGCCAGCAGCTCCCGGACAGGGGAGCGGGTTAACTATGGCTACACCTTC.

The rearrangement joins TRBV18 to TRBJ2-2, with 7 bases fitting TRBD2. The CDR3 covers 15 residues. Germline V gene data show CDR1 as KGHSH and CDR2 as LQKENI. V dropped 0 bases and J dropped 5; count of bases not matched to a gene: 3. CDR3 DNA sequence: TGTGCCAGCTCACCACCACTAGCGCGAACCGGGGAGCTGTTTTTT. Its translation is CASSPPLARTGELFF.

The chain has TRBV18 and TRBJ2-1; TRBD1 or TRBD2 may be the D gene (6 bases each). This CDR3 has 18 residues. V was trimmed by 0 bases and J by 6 bases, leaving 21 bases between them. CDR1 is KGHSH and CDR2 is LQKENI in the germline V gene. CDR3 sequence reads: CASSPPDRGPESSNEQFF. CDR3 DNA: TGTGCCAGCTCACCACCCGACCGGGGGCCGGAGTCTTCCAATGAGCAGTTCTTC.

The V and J genes are TRBV6-6 and TRBJ2-7; D perhaps matches TRBD1 (6 bases). V was shortened by 6 bases and J by 2 bases, with 14 bases between the two germline ends. Germline CDR1 MNHNY, CDR2 SVGAGI (reference sequence). The CDR3 loop spans 14 amino acids. CDR3 sequence: CASSFGTSAYEQYF. The CDR3 DNA follows: TGTGCCAGCAGCTTCGGGACATCCGCCTACGAGCAGTACTTC.

The V call is TRBV7-9, the J call TRBJ1-4, with D possibly being TRBD1 (6 bases). The V end lost 1 base, the J end lost 6 bases, and 18 bases lay between the germline ends. Germline CDR1 and CDR2: SEHNR and FQNEAQ (reference sequence). The CDR3 totals 17 residues. The CDR3 coding sequence is TGTGCCAGCAGCTTAGACGTCCGGACAGAGACGGATGAAAAACTGTTTTTT. Amino acid sequence: CASSLDVRTETDEKLFF.

In regard to this clone: The sample contains more than one DNA sequence encoding this CDR3. The gene calls are TRBV4-1 and TRBJ2-7; the D gene is possibly TRBD2 (5 bases). CDR1 is MGHRA and CDR2 is YSYEKL in the germline V gene. V lost 1 base and J 4 bases, leaving 8 bases between the germline ends. CDR3 length equals 13 residues. The CDR3, as DNA: TGCGCCAGCAGCCAAGGAACGGGGTACGAGCAGTACTTC. It codes for CASSQGTGYEQYF.

The chain combines TRBV27 with TRBJ1-5; the D is unclear. Trimming left V 5 bases short and J 0 bases short, with 8 bases between. Germline-derived CDR1 and CDR2 are MNHEY and SMNVEV (reference sequence). This CDR3 comprises 14 residues. The CDR3 protein is CASSTEGSNQPQHF. CDR3 nucleotides: TGTGCCAGCAGTACAGAGGGTAGCAATCAGCCCCAGCATTTT.

This chain links TRBV5-6 with TRBJ2-7; the match to TRBD1 covers 7 bases. The trim removed 4 bases at V and 2 bases at J, leaving 3 bases unmatched. This CDR3 is built from 13 residues. CDR1 SGHDT and CDR2 YYEEEE come from the germline V gene. This CDR3 is CASSPDRAYEQYF. CDR3 DNA sequence: TGTGCCAGCAGCCCAGACAGGGCCTACGAGCAGTACTTC.

The J gene is TRBJ2-3, the V gene TRBV29-1, with a weak D call TRBD2 (6 bases). V dropped 1 base and J dropped 1 base, with 15 bases sitting between them. The CDR3 runs to 16 residues. Per germline, CDR1 SQVTM and CDR2 ANQGSEA. The CDR3 reads CSVEALEGPGTDTQYF. The DNA of the CDR3 is TGCAGCGTTGAAGCTTTGGAGGGGCCAGGCACAGATACGCAGTATTTT.

V gene TRBV7-2 combines with J gene TRBJ2-1, with 11 bases matching TRBD2. The CDR3 has 19 residues. Germline CDR1 reads SGHTA; CDR2 reads FQGNSA. V lost 5 bases and J lost 3; bases outside the gene matches: 15. CDR3 DNA: TGTGCCAGCAGCAATAGCGGGAGGGCCCAACCAAACCTCTACAATGAGCAGTTCTTC. This encodes CASSNSGRAQPNLYNEQFF. Complete variable domain (other parts from reference TRBV7-2 and TRBJ2-1): GAGVSQSPSNKVTEKGKDVELRCDPISGHTALYWYRQSLGQGLEFLIYFQGNSAPDKSGLPSDRFSAERTGGSVSTLTIQRTQQEDSAVYLCASSNSGRAQPNLYNEQFFGPGTRLTVL.

V is TRBV28 and J is TRBJ1-1; D call uncertain. Germline-derived CDR1 and CDR2 are MDHEN and SYDVKM. V was cut by 3 bases and J by 0 bases, with 17 bases left in between. The CDR3 is 17 amino acids. CDR3 DNA: TGTGCCAGCAGTTTGTCGGGGAGGGTATTCATGAACACTGAAGCTTTCTTT. Translated: CASSLSGRVFMNTEAFF.

This chain uses TRBV7-9 with TRBJ2-7; D may be TRBD1 or TRBD2 (5 bases each). Trimming left V 4 bases short and J 6 bases short, with 22 bases between. Germline V gene data show CDR1 as SEHNR and CDR2 as FQNEAQ (reference sequence). This CDR3 comprises 16 residues. CDR3 residues: CASSSSRDPPFVEQYF. The CDR3 DNA follows: TGTGCCAGCAGCTCCTCCCGGGACCCGCCTTTTGTCGAGCAGTACTTC.